This T cell receptor (beta chain) was identified during a study of blood T cell repertoires in COVID-19. As for the study in general: Acute-phase and convalescent COVID-19 samples originated in the United States, Italy and Spain. T cells, B-cell-depleted T cells, or PBMCs provided the cDNA or gDNA that served as material.

Per the study methods: The assay estimated nucleated cells by amplifying reference gene primers. Sequencing used immunoSEQ multiplex PCR; TCRdb keeps in-frame clones, though not all of them. V and J calls and clone size come straight from that table; D and trimming were deduced from the DNA. The sample records roughly 250,000 clones, roughly 82% being singletons. V was trimmed by 0 bases and J by 4 bases, leaving 15 bases between them. Germline-derived CDR1 and CDR2 are GTSNPN and SVGIG (reference sequence). CDR3 length equals 16 residues. In this sample, this clone turned up a few times. The sample consisted of peripheral blood. This clonotype was obtained from a woman aged 80 or older with active or convalescent COVID-19. The genes are TRBV30 and TRBJ1-4; maybe TRBD1 (5 bases). In DNA, the CDR3 is TGTGCCTGGAGTGTAGGGTTTTCAGGGATTAATGAAAAACTGTTTTTT. Translated, it gives CAWSVGFSGINEKLFF.